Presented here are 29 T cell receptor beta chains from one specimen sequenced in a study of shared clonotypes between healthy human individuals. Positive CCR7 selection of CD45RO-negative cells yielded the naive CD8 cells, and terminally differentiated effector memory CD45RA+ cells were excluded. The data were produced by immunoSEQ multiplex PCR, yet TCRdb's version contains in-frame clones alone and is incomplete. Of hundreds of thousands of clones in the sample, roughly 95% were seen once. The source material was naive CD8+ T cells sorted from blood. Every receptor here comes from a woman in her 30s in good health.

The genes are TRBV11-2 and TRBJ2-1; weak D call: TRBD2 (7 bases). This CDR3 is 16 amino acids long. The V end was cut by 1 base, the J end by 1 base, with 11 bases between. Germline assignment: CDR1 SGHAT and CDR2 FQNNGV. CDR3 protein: CASSLGGGTSYNEQFF. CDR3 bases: TGTGCCAGCAGCTTAGGCGGGGGCACATCCTACAATGAGCAGTTCTTC.

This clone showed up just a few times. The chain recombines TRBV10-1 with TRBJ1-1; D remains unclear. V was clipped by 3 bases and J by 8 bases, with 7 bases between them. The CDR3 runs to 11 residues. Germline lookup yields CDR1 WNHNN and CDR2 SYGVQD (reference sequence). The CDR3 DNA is TGCGCCAGCAGTGATGTGGGAGAAGCTTTCTTT. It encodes CASSDVGEAFF.

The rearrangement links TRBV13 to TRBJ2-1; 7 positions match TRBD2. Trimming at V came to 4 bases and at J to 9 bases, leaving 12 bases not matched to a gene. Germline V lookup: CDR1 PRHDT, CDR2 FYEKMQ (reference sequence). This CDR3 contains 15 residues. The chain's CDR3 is CASSSRDYVFGEQFF. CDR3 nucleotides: TGTGCCAGCAGCTCCCGGGACTACGTTTTTGGTGAGCAGTTCTTC.

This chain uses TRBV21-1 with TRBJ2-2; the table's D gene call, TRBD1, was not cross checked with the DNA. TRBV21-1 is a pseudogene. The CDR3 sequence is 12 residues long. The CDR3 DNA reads TGTGCCAGCAGAGGACAGGCCGGGGAGCTGTTTTTT. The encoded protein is CASRGQAGELFF.

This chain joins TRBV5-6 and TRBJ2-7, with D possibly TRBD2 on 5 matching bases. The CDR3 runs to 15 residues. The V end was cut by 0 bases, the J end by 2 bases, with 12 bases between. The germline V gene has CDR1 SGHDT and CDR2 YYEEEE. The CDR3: CASSLASRQPYEQYF. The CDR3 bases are TGTGCCAGCAGCTTGGCTAGCAGGCAGCCCTACGAGCAGTACTTC.

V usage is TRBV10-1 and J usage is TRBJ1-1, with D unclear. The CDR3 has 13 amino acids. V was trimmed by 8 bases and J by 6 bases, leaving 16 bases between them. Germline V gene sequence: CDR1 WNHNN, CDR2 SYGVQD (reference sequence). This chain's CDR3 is CASPRPPDAEAFF. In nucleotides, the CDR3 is TGCGCCAGCCCCCGCCCGCCCGACGCTGAAGCTTTCTTT.

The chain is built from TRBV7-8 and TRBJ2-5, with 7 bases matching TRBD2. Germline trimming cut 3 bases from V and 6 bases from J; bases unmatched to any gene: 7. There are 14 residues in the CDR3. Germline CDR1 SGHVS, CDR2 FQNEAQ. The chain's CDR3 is CASSLGEGLQTQYF. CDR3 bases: TGTGCCAGCAGCTTGGGGGAGGGCCTCCAGACCCAGTACTTC.

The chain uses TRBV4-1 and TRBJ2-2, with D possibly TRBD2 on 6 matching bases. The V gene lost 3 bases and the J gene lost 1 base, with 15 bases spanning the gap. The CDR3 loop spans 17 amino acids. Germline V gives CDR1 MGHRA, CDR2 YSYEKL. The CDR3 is CASSQKPGTGNTGELFF. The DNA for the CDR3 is TGCGCCAGCAGCCAGAAGCCCGGGACTGGGAACACCGGGGAGCTGTTTTTT.

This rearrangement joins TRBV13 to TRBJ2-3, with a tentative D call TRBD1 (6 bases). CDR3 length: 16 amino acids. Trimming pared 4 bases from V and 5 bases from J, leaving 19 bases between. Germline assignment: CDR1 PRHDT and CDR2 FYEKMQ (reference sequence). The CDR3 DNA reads TGTGCCAGCAGCTCCTTTTCCGTACAAGGGGGAGATACGCAGTATTTT. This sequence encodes CASSSFSVQGGDTQYF.

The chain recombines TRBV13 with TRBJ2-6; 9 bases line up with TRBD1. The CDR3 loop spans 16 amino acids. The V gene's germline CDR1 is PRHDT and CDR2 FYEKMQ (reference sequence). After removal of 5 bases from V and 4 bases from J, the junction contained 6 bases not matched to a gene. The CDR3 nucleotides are TGTGCCAGCAGCGGGGGGACAGGGCCAGGGGCCAACGTCCTGACTTTC. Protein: CASSGGTGPGANVLTF.

In nucleotides, the CDR3 is TGTGCCAGCAGCTTACAGGGGCCGCAGGACGAGCAGTACTTC. Translation: CASSLQGPQDEQYF. The chain couples TRBV11-2 to TRBJ2-7; a weak D match, TRBD1 (6 bases). Germline V lookup: CDR1 SGHAT, CDR2 FQNNGV. Trimming stripped 2 bases from V and 5 bases from J, with 13 bases between. The CDR3 totals 14 residues.

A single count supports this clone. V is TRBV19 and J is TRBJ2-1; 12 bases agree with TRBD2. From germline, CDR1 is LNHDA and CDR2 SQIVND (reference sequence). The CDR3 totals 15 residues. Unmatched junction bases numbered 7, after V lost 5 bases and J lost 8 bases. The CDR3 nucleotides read TGTGCCAGTAGTCGACTAGCGGGAGTTCAAGATGAGCAGTTCTTC. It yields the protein CASSRLAGVQDEQFF. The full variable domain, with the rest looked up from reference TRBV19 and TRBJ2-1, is DGGITQSPKYLFRKEGQNVTLSCEQNLNHDAMYWYRQDPGQGLRLIYYSQIVNDFQKGDIAEGYSVSREKKESFPLTVTSAQKNPTAFYLCASSRLAGVQDEQFFGPGTRLTVL.

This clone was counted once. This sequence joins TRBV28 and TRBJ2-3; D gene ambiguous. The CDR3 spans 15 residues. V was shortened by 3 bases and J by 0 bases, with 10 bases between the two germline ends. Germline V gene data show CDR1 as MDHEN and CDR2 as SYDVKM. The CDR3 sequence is CASSLVRPSTDTQYF. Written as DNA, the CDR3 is TGTGCCAGCAGTTTGGTGCGGCCTAGCACAGATACGCAGTATTTT.

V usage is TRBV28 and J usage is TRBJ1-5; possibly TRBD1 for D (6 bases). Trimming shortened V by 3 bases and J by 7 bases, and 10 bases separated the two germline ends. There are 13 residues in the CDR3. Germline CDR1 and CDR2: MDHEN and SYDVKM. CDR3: CASSFGGQQPQHF. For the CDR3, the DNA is TGTGCCAGCAGTTTTGGGGGGCAACAGCCCCAGCATTTT.

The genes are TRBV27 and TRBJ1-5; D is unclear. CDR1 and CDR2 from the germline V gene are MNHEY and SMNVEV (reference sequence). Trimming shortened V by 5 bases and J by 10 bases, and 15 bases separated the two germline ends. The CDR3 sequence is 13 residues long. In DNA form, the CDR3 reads TGTGCCAGCAGTCCCGGCAGCGTTCTACCCCAGCATTTT. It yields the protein CASSPGSVLPQHF.

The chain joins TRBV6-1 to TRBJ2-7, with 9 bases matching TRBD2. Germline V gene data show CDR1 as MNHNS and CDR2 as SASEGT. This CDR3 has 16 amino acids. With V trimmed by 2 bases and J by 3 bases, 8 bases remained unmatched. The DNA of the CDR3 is TGTGCCAGCAGTGAACTAATGACTAGCGGACGCTACGAGCAGTACTTC. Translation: CASSELMTSGRYEQYF.

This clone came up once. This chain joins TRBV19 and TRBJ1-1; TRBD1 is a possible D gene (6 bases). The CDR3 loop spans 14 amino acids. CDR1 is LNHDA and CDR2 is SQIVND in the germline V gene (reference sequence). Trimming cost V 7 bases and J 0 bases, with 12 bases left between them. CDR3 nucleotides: TGTGCCAGTATCCCACCAGGGGTGAACACTGAAGCTTTCTTT. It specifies CASIPPGVNTEAFF.

CDR3 DNA sequence: TGTGCCAGCAGTTTTGTTGCAGGGGCGAACACTGAAGCTTTCTTT. Amino acid sequence: CASSFVAGANTEAFF. This sequence joins TRBV28 and TRBJ1-1; the D gene is possibly TRBD1 (6 bases). Germline V lookup: CDR1 MDHEN, CDR2 SYDVKM. Deletions cut 3 bases from V and 1 base from J, with 12 bases between. The CDR3 is 15 amino acids.

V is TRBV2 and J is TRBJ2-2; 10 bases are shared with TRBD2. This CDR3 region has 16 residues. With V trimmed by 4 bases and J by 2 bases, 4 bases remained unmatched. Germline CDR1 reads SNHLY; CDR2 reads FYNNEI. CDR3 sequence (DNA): TGTGCCAGCAGTGGTCTAGCGGGGGCAAACACCGGGGAGCTGTTTTTT. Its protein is CASSGLAGANTGELFF.

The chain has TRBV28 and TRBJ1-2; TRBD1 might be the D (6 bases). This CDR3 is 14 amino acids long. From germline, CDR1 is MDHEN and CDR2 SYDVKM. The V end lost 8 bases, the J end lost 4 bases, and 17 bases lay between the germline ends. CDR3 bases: TGTGCCAGCGGATCCTTGGACAGCTCCTATGGCTACACCTTC. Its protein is CASGSLDSSYGYTF.

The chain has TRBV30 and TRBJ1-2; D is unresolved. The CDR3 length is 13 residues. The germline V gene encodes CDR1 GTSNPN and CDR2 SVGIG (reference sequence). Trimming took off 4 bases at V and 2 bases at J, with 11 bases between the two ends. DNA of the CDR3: TGTGCCTGGAATGGGGTACAGAACTATGGCTACACCTTC. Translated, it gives CAWNGVQNYGYTF.

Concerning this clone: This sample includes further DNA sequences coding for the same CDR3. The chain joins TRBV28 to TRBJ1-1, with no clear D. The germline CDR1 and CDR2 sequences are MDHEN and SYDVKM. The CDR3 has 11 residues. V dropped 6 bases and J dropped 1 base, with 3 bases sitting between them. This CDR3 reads CASSSNTEAFF. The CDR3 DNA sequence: TGTGCCAGCAGCTCGAACACTGAAGCTTTCTTT.

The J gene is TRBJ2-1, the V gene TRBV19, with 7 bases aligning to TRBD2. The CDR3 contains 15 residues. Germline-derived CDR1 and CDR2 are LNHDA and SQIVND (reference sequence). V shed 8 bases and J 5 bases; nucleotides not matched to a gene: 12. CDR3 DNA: TGTGCCAGTGCGACGCGGGAGTGGGCGAACAATGAGCAGTTCTTC. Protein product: CASATREWANNEQFF.

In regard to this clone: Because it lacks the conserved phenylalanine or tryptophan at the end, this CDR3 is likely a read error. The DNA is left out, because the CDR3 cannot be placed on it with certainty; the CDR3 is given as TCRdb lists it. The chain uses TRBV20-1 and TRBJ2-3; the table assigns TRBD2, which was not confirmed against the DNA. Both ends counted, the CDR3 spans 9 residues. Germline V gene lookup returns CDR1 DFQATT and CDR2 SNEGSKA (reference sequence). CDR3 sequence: CSARVGGKG.

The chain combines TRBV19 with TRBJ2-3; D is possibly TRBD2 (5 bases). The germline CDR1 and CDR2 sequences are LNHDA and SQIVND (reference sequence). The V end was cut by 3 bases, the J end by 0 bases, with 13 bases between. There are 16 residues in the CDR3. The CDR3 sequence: CASSIPGLTSTDTQYF. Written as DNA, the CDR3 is TGTGCCAGTAGTATCCCAGGACTGACTAGCACAGATACGCAGTATTTT. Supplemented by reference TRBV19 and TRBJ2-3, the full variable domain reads DGGITQSPKYLFRKEGQNVTLSCEQNLNHDAMYWYRQDPGQGLRLIYYSQIVNDFQKGDIAEGYSVSREKKESFPLTVTSAQKNPTAFYLCASSIPGLTSTDTQYFGPGTRLTVL.

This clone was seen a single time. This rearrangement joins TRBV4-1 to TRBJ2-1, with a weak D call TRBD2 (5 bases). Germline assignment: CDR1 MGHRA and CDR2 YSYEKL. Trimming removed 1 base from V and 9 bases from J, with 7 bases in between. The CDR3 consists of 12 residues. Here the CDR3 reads CASSQGGIEQFF. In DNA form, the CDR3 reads TGCGCCAGCAGCCAAGGAGGGATTGAGCAGTTCTTC.

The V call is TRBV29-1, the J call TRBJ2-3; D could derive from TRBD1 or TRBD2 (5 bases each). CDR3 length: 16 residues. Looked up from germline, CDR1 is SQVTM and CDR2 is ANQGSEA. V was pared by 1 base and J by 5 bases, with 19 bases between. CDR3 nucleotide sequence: TGCAGCGTTGAAGTTATTAGCACCTGGGGGATAGATACGCAGTATTTT. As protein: CSVEVISTWGIDTQYF.

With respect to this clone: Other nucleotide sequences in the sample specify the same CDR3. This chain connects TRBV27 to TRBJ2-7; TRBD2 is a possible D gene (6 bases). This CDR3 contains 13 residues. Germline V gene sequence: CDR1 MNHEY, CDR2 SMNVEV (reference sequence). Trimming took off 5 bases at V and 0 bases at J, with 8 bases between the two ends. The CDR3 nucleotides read TGTGCCAGCAGTCGGACTACCTCCTACGAGCAGTACTTC. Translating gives CASSRTTSYEQYF.

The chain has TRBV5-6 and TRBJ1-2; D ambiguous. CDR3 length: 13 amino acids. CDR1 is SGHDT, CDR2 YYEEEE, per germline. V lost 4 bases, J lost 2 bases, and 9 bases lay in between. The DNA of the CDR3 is TGTGCCAGCAGCCCCGGCGGGAACTATGGCTACACCTTC. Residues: CASSPGGNYGYTF. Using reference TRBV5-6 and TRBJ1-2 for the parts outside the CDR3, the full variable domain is DAGVTQSPTHLIKTRGQQVTLRCSPKSGHDTVSWYQQALGQGPQFIFQYYEEEERQRGNFPDRFSGHQFPNYSSELNVNALLLGDSALYLCASSPGGNYGYTFGSGTRLTVV.